Reported below is one T cell receptor (beta chain). The target antigen is unknown. PCR used 60 Vbeta primers and 13 Jbeta primers. The table came from immunoSEQ multiplex PCR; TCRdb's copy has only in-frame clones and leaves some out. The sample contains under 200,000 clones, roughly 87% of which appear only once. The data are from a study of cytomegalovirus exposure and HLA in healthy donors. Study-wide results and limits: Earlier findings revealed that most TCR beta V segments proved productive either about 90% or about 30% of the time.

The CDR3 length is 14 residues. Germline-derived CDR1 and CDR2 are SGHRS and YFSETQ. Trimming at V came to 4 bases and at J to 5 bases, leaving 6 bases not matched to a gene. Sequencing input: PBMCs. This sequence joins TRBV5-1 and TRBJ2-1; 7 nucleotides agree with TRBD1. The source is a boy between 2 and 10 years old in good health and CMV-seronegative. The CDR3 region is CASSMDRTDNEQFF. The DNA of the CDR3 is TGCGCCAGCAGCATGGACAGGACGGACAATGAGCAGTTCTTC.